Each of the 4 T cell receptor delta chains below was sequenced from the same sample in a study of Vδ1+ human thymocytes. Study outcomes and limitations: In the thymus, TRG and TRD repertoires looked highly polyclonal with Gaussian CDR3 lengths.

Sequences come from RNA converted to cDNA by reverse transcription. CDR3 amplicons came from multiplex PCR with pooled V-gene forward and constant-region reverse primers. TCRdb used CATT to re-call clones from the multiplex PCR reads. The table records about 50,000 delta-chain clones, over 13% of them present only once. No antigen has been identified for these receptors. Sequencing used Vdelta1+ gamma-delta thymocytes from the thymus. The subset was: FACS-sorted CD3+ TCRalphabeta- TCRVdelta1+ TCRVdelta2- thymocytes. These receptors were obtained from a girl in the first two years of life who had congenital heart surgery.

The genes are TRDV1 and TRDJ1; 10 nucleotides line up with TRDD3. The germline gives CDR1 TSWWSYY, CDR2 QGS. Trimming removed 5 bases from V and 0 bases from J; junction bases left unmatched: 24. This CDR3 has 22 residues. The CDR3 loop reads CALGYLLRLGDIPRDYTDKLIF. The CDR3 DNA reads TGTGCTCTTGGGTACCTCCTACGCCTGGGGGATATACCAAGAGACTACACCGATAAACTCATCTTT.

The chain combines TRDV1 with TRDJ1; TRDD2 matches 9 bases. From germline, CDR1 is TSWWSYY and CDR2 QGS. Unmatched junction bases numbered 22, after V lost 5 bases and J lost 0 bases. The CDR3 runs 21 residues. CDR3 in amino acids: CALGKKAFLPLGSPYTDKLIF. For the CDR3, the DNA is TGTGCTCTTGGGAAGAAGGCCTTCCTACCCCTGGGGAGCCCGTACACCGATAAACTCATCTTT.

V usage is TRDV1 and J usage is TRDJ1; TRDD3 matches at 10 bases. With 5 bases clipped from V and 0 bases from J, the junction kept 12 bases outside the gene matches. The CDR3 totals 18 residues. CDR1 and CDR2 (germline): TSWWSYY, QGS. CDR3 in DNA: TGTGCTCTTGGGTATCCTCCCAACTGGGGGATCTACACCGATAAACTCATCTTT. It translates to CALGYPPNWGIYTDKLIF.

A few counts support this clone. The chain links TRDV2 to TRDJ1; 10 bases fit TRDD3. J lost 4 bases, V lost 3 bases, and 7 bases had no gene match. Looked up from germline, CDR1 is GEAIGNYY and CDR2 is EKD. The CDR3 runs 15 residues. The CDR3 nucleotides are TGTGCCTGTGACCGGGGGATACGCAAACGCGATAAACTCATCTTT. Protein product: CACDRGIRKRDKLIF.